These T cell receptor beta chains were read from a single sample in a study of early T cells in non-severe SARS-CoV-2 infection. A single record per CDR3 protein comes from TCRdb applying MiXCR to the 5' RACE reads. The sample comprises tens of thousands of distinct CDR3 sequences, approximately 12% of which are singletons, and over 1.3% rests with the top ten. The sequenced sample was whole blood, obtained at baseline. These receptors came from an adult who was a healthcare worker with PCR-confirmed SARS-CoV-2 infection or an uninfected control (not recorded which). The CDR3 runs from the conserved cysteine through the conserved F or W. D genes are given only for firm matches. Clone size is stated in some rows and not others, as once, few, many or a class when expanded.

cdr3_aa: CASSFRQGIKNIQYF
cdr3_nt: TGTGCCAGCAGTTTCAGACAGGGGATCAAAAACATTCAGTACTTC
j_call: TRBJ2-4
clone_size: few
d_call: TRBD1
v_call: TRBV6-2/TRBV6-3

cdr3_aa: CASRASAGGELFF
cdr3_nt: TGTGCCAGCAGGGCTAGCGCCGGCGGGGAGCTGTTTTTT
j_call: TRBJ2-2
clone_size: .
d_call: .
v_call: TRBV6-6

cdr3_aa: CASSKTWDEQYF
cdr3_nt: TGTGCCAGTAGTAAGACATGGGACGAGCAGTACTTC
j_call: TRBJ2-7
clone_size: few
d_call: .
v_call: TRBV19

cdr3_aa: CSAPGTGRTEAFF
cdr3_nt: TGTAGTGCCCCTGGGACAGGGCGTACTGAAGCTTTCTTT
j_call: TRBJ1-1
clone_size: .
d_call: TRBD1
v_call: TRBV20-1

cdr3_aa: CASSFGRELRTQYF
cdr3_nt: TGTGCCAGCAGTTTCGGCAGGGAGTTACGAACGCAGTATTTT
j_call: TRBJ2-3
clone_size: few
d_call: .
v_call: TRBV12-3/TRBV12-4

cdr3_aa: CASSRASGGNIQYF
cdr3_nt: TGTGCCAGCAGTCGGGCTAGCGGGGGAAACATTCAGTACTTC
j_call: TRBJ2-4
clone_size: few
d_call: TRBD2
v_call: TRBV12-3/TRBV12-4

cdr3_aa: CASSQDAGVNEQYF
cdr3_nt: TGCGCCAGCAGCCAGGATGCAGGGGTCAACGAGCAGTACTTC
j_call: TRBJ2-7
clone_size: few
d_call: .
v_call: TRBV4-3

cdr3_aa: CASSLRGTETDTQYF
cdr3_nt: TGTGCCAGCAGCTTACGTGGGACTGAAACAGATACGCAGTATTTT
j_call: TRBJ2-3
clone_size: .
d_call: .
v_call: TRBV7-6

cdr3_aa: CSVEQWDGELFF
cdr3_nt: TGCAGCGTTGAACAGTGGGACGGGGAGCTGTTTTTT
j_call: TRBJ2-2
clone_size: .
d_call: .
v_call: TRBV29-1

cdr3_aa: CASRVGRISGANVLTF
cdr3_nt: TGTGCCAGCAGAGTGGGGCGGATCTCTGGGGCCAACGTCCTGACTTTC
j_call: TRBJ2-6
clone_size: few
d_call: .
v_call: TRBV7-8

cdr3_aa: CASSLSGASYEQYF
cdr3_nt: TGTGCCAGCAGTTTAAGCGGAGCCTCCTACGAGCAGTACTTC
j_call: TRBJ2-7
clone_size: many
d_call: .
v_call: TRBV28

cdr3_aa: CASSFLNEQFF
cdr3_nt: TGTGCCAGCAGTTTTCTGAATGAGCAGTTCTTC
j_call: TRBJ2-1
clone_size: .
d_call: .
v_call: TRBV28

cdr3_aa: CASSLGDRGNEQFF
cdr3_nt: TGTGCCAGCAGCTTAGGGGACAGGGGCAATGAGCAGTTCTTC
j_call: TRBJ2-1
clone_size: .
d_call: TRBD1
v_call: TRBV7-6

cdr3_aa: CASSSIAGVYEQYF
cdr3_nt: TGTGCCAGCAGCTCAATAGCGGGAGTCTACGAGCAGTACTTC
j_call: TRBJ2-7
clone_size: .
d_call: TRBD2
v_call: TRBV7-9

cdr3_aa: CASSLAFGGQETQYF
cdr3_nt: TGTGCCAGCAGCTTAGCATTTGGGGGACAAGAGACCCAGTACTTC
j_call: TRBJ2-5
clone_size: .
d_call: .
v_call: TRBV11-2

cdr3_aa: CASSIDRPSSYNSPLHF
cdr3_nt: TGTGCCAGTAGTATTGACAGACCGAGCTCCTATAATTCACCCCTCCACTTT
j_call: TRBJ1-6
clone_size: few
d_call: .
v_call: TRBV19

cdr3_aa: CASSLDLTGSGDTQYF
cdr3_nt: TGTGCCAGCAGTTTAGACCTGACAGGGTCGGGAGATACGCAGTATTTT
j_call: TRBJ2-3
clone_size: .
d_call: TRBD1
v_call: TRBV12-3/TRBV12-4

cdr3_aa: CSAVHLAGGPQNEQYF
cdr3_nt: TGCAGTGCTGTCCACCTAGCGGGGGGGCCTCAAAACGAGCAGTACTTC
j_call: TRBJ2-7
clone_size: few
d_call: TRBD2
v_call: TRBV20-1

cdr3_aa: CASSSLVSETQYF
cdr3_nt: TGTGCCAGCAGTTCTCTAGTTTCGGAGACCCAGTACTTC
j_call: TRBJ2-5
clone_size: many
d_call: .
v_call: TRBV12-3/TRBV12-4

cdr3_aa: CASNRDRGHQETQYF
cdr3_nt: TGTGCCAGCAACAGGGACAGGGGGCATCAAGAGACCCAGTACTTC
j_call: TRBJ2-5
clone_size: .
d_call: TRBD1
v_call: TRBV12-3/TRBV12-4

cdr3_aa: CASSLIPGNTEAFF
cdr3_nt: TGTGCCAGCAGTTTAATCCCGGGGAACACTGAAGCTTTCTTT
j_call: TRBJ1-1
clone_size: .
d_call: .
v_call: TRBV28

cdr3_aa: CASSYTAGAYEQYF
cdr3_nt: TGTGCCAGCAGTTACACGGCAGGAGCCTACGAGCAGTACTTC
j_call: TRBJ2-7
clone_size: .
d_call: .
v_call: TRBV6-2/TRBV6-3

cdr3_aa: CASSSPYLDTQYF
cdr3_nt: TGTGCCAGCAGTTCCCCTTACCTAGATACGCAGTATTTT
j_call: TRBJ2-3
clone_size: few
d_call: .
v_call: TRBV28

cdr3_aa: CASSLASGRANGELFF
cdr3_nt: TGTGCCAGTAGTCTGGCTAGCGGGAGGGCCAACGGGGAGCTGTTTTTT
j_call: TRBJ2-2
clone_size: many
d_call: TRBD2
v_call: TRBV19

cdr3_aa: CSARDWTGGFGEQYF
cdr3_nt: TGCAGTGCTAGAGATTGGACAGGGGGTTTTGGCGAGCAGTACTTC
j_call: TRBJ2-7
clone_size: .
d_call: TRBD1
v_call: TRBV20-1

cdr3_aa: CASSLGGPYNEQFF
cdr3_nt: TGTGCCAGCAGTTTAGGAGGGCCCTACAATGAGCAGTTCTTC
j_call: TRBJ2-1
clone_size: many
d_call: .
v_call: TRBV28

cdr3_aa: CASSLPGREAYNEQFF
cdr3_nt: TGCGCCAGCAGCCTTCCTGGGCGGGAGGCCTACAATGAGCAGTTCTTC
j_call: TRBJ2-1
clone_size: .
d_call: TRBD2
v_call: TRBV5-1

cdr3_aa: CASSQDRNRNTIYF
cdr3_nt: TGTGCCAGCAGCCAAGACAGGAACCGAAACACCATATATTTT
j_call: TRBJ1-3
clone_size: few
d_call: .
v_call: TRBV12-3/TRBV12-4

cdr3_aa: CSEGLTVGEQFF
cdr3_nt: TGCAGCGAGGGACTGACCGTCGGTGAGCAGTTCTTC
j_call: TRBJ2-1
clone_size: few
d_call: .
v_call: TRBV29-1

cdr3_aa: CASRKAGTDTQYF
cdr3_nt: TGTGCCAGCAGGAAAGCAGGCACAGATACGCAGTATTTT
j_call: TRBJ2-3
clone_size: many
d_call: .
v_call: TRBV12-3/TRBV12-4

cdr3_aa: CASSPSQGAYEQYF
cdr3_nt: TGTGCCAGCAGTCCCTCACAGGGGGCCTACGAGCAGTACTTC
j_call: TRBJ2-7
clone_size: .
d_call: TRBD1
v_call: TRBV6-5

cdr3_aa: CASSRDRTDTQYF
cdr3_nt: TGTGCCAGCAGTCGGGATCGCACAGATACGCAGTATTTT
j_call: TRBJ2-3
clone_size: many
d_call: .
v_call: TRBV28

cdr3_aa: CSASVKGPVYNEQFF
cdr3_nt: TGCAGTGCTAGCGTAAAAGGACCAGTCTACAATGAGCAGTTCTTC
j_call: TRBJ2-1
clone_size: many
d_call: .
v_call: TRBV20-1

cdr3_aa: CSGSNSKNTEAFF
cdr3_nt: TGCAGCGGGTCGAACAGCAAGAACACTGAAGCTTTCTTT
j_call: TRBJ1-1
clone_size: many
d_call: .
v_call: TRBV29-1

cdr3_aa: CASSPGQGNMVHEQYF
cdr3_nt: TGTGCCAGCAGCCCCGGACAGGGGAATATGGTCCACGAGCAGTACTTC
j_call: TRBJ2-7
clone_size: few
d_call: TRBD1
v_call: TRBV11-2

cdr3_aa: CASSGAGASDTQYF
cdr3_nt: TGTGCCAGCAGTGGAGCGGGGGCCTCAGATACGCAGTATTTT
j_call: TRBJ2-3
clone_size: few
d_call: TRBD2
v_call: TRBV6-1

cdr3_aa: CSARVSGRDTGELFF
cdr3_nt: TGCAGTGCTAGAGTAAGCGGGAGAGACACCGGGGAGCTGTTTTTT
j_call: TRBJ2-2
clone_size: many
d_call: TRBD2
v_call: TRBV20-1

cdr3_aa: CASSPGPGGYEPLHF
cdr3_nt: TGCGCCAGCAGCCCGGGTCCAGGGGGGTATGAACCCCTCCACTTT
j_call: TRBJ1-6
clone_size: many
d_call: TRBD1
v_call: TRBV5-1

cdr3_aa: CASSLVGGATDTQYF
cdr3_nt: TGTGCCAGCAGCTTAGTAGGGGGGGCAACAGATACGCAGTATTTT
j_call: TRBJ2-3
clone_size: few
d_call: .
v_call: TRBV7-2

cdr3_aa: CASSYMRVNQPQHF
cdr3_nt: TGTGCCAGCAGTTATATGAGGGTGAATCAGCCCCAGCATTTT
j_call: TRBJ1-5
clone_size: many
d_call: .
v_call: TRBV12-3/TRBV12-4

cdr3_aa: CASRPTTGSLRMNTEAFF
cdr3_nt: TGTGCCAGCAGACCAACGACAGGTAGTCTGAGGATGAACACTGAAGCTTTCTTT
j_call: TRBJ1-1
clone_size: few
d_call: .
v_call: TRBV12-3/TRBV12-4

cdr3_aa: CASSLSGNEQYF
cdr3_nt: TGTGCCAGCAGCTTGTCAGGGAACGAGCAGTACTTC
j_call: TRBJ2-7
clone_size: few
d_call: .
v_call: TRBV7-9

cdr3_aa: CASSRGGYQPQHF
cdr3_nt: TGTGCCAGCAGCCGAGGAGGGTATCAGCCCCAGCATTTT
j_call: TRBJ1-5
clone_size: .
d_call: .
v_call: TRBV7-6

cdr3_aa: CASSLAGQGADTQYF
cdr3_nt: TGTGCCAGCAGCTTGGCGGGACAGGGGGCAGATACGCAGTATTTT
j_call: TRBJ2-3
clone_size: many
d_call: TRBD1
v_call: TRBV5-5

cdr3_aa: CASSQGLAGAYNEQFF
cdr3_nt: TGTGCCAGCAGCCAGGGACTAGCGGGGGCCTACAATGAGCAGTTCTTC
j_call: TRBJ2-1
clone_size: .
d_call: TRBD2
v_call: TRBV6-2/TRBV6-3

cdr3_aa: CASSTQDSLNTEAFF
cdr3_nt: TGCGCCAGCAGCACACAGGACAGTTTGAACACTGAAGCTTTCTTT
j_call: TRBJ1-1
clone_size: .
d_call: .
v_call: TRBV5-1

cdr3_aa: CASSLGIRTDTQYF
cdr3_nt: TGTGCCAGCAGCCTTGGGATTCGCACAGATACGCAGTATTTT
j_call: TRBJ2-3
clone_size: .
d_call: .
v_call: TRBV14

cdr3_aa: CASSYGGVTEAFF
cdr3_nt: TGTGCCAGCAGCTACGGGGGGGTAACTGAAGCTTTCTTT
j_call: TRBJ1-1
clone_size: many
d_call: .
v_call: TRBV6-6

cdr3_aa: CASSYTGKNTEAFF
cdr3_nt: TGTGCCAGCAGTTACACAGGAAAGAACACTGAAGCTTTCTTT
j_call: TRBJ1-1
clone_size: few
d_call: .
v_call: TRBV6-2/TRBV6-3

cdr3_aa: CSAGDSGKSYNEQFF
cdr3_nt: TGCAGTGCTGGTGATAGCGGGAAATCCTACAATGAGCAGTTCTTC
j_call: TRBJ2-1
clone_size: .
d_call: TRBD2
v_call: TRBV20-1

cdr3_aa: CASSLYHLDTQYF
cdr3_nt: TGTGCCAGCAGCCTTTATCATTTGGATACGCAGTATTTT
j_call: TRBJ2-3
clone_size: many
d_call: .
v_call: TRBV7-2